A single sample gave rise to the 6 T cell receptor beta chains below, sequenced in a study of vaccination and CD4 T cells after COVID-19 (dated by TCRdb to between 2022 and 2023). Their antigen targets remain unknown. Receptors were amplified or captured by PCR. Reads for this sample came from an Illumina iSeq 100. TCR sequencing of DNA from cultured CD4+ T cells used the Oncomine TCR Beta short-read assay at the Johns Hopkins FTIC core. The QIAamp micro DNA kit was used to extract genomic DNA from the cultured CD4+ T cells. TCRdb took the public reads, trimmed them with fastp at Q25, ran MiXCR for clone calling and kept in-frame beta chains. Rows are unified per CDR3 protein, each entry keeping the most common DNA and genes. The sample table shows approximately 10,000 distinct CDR3 sequences, and more than 30% are seen once. Together, the top ten hold more than 12% of the sample. Explained via the paper, the treatment or condition label denotes: roughly nine-day PBMC culture with coronavirus spike peptide pools or control peptides (ViraFEST assay). CD4+ T cells from unexposed donors were collected before the COVID-19 pandemic (2011-2018).

Specimen: CD4+ T cells from blood, cultured in vitro. Receptors originate from a human donor in good health.

This chain links TRBV5-1 with TRBJ2-7, with 7 nucleotides matching TRBD2. This CDR3 has 15 amino acids. In germline, CDR1 is SGHRS, CDR2 YFSETQ. Trimming at V came to 4 bases and at J to 3 bases, leaving 10 bases not matched to a gene. The CDR3 DNA reads TGCGCCAGCAGCATGTCTAGAGCGGGGAGCTACGAGCAGTACTTC. Protein sequence: CASSMSRAGSYEQYF.

The V and J genes are TRBV19 and TRBJ1-2; maybe TRBD1 (5 bases). Trimming shortened V by 7 bases and J by 7 bases, and 22 bases separated the two germline ends. There are 15 residues in the CDR3. Germline loops: CDR1 LNHDA, CDR2 SQIVND (reference sequence). The CDR3 DNA sequence: TGTGCCAGTAACCGTCGTGTGGCAGGGAGGGGTGGCTACACCTTC. Its protein is CASNRRVAGRGGYTF.

The V gene is TRBV30, the J gene TRBJ2-3, with TRBD1 as a possible D gene (5 bases). V was clipped by 4 bases and J by 2 bases, with 10 bases between them. The CDR3 is 13 amino acids. The germline gives CDR1 GTSNPN, CDR2 SVGIG (reference sequence). This CDR3 is CAWKARDTDTQYF. In DNA form, the CDR3 reads TGTGCCTGGAAAGCCAGGGACACAGATACGCAGTATTTT.

The gene calls are TRBV19 and TRBJ2-3; D is uncertain. CDR1 is LNHDA and CDR2 is SQIVND in the germline V gene (reference sequence). This CDR3 has 12 residues. Deletions cut 4 bases from V and 6 bases from J, with 8 bases between. The CDR3 DNA follows: TGTGCCAGTAGTACACAGTCGGATACGCAGTATTTT. Its translation: CASSTQSDTQYF. The entire variable domain, with the rest obtained from reference TRBV19 and TRBJ2-3, is as follows: DGGITQSPKYLFRKEGQNVTLSCEQNLNHDAMYWYRQDPGQGLRLIYYSQIVNDFQKGDIAEGYSVSREKKESFPLTVTSAQKNPTAFYLCASSTQSDTQYFGPGTRLTVL.

V usage is TRBV28 and J usage is TRBJ1-2; no clear D gene. The CDR3 covers 12 residues. Deletions cut 8 bases from V and 4 bases from J, with 11 bases between. From germline, CDR1 is MDHEN and CDR2 SYDVKM. Here the CDR3 DNA reads TGTGCCAGCTCACTCCTAGGCTATGGCTACACCTTC. Protein product: CASSLLGYGYTF.

This clonotype turned up a few times. The chain joins TRBV28 to TRBJ1-5; TRBD1 agrees at 8 bases. The germline V gene has CDR1 MDHEN and CDR2 SYDVKM. This CDR3 region has 16 residues. J was trimmed by 5 bases and V by 2 bases; bases with no gene match: 8. The DNA of the CDR3 is TGTGCCAGCAGTTTAATTCGGCAGGGGGCCCATCAGCCCCAGCATTTT. It codes for CASSLIRQGAHQPQHF.